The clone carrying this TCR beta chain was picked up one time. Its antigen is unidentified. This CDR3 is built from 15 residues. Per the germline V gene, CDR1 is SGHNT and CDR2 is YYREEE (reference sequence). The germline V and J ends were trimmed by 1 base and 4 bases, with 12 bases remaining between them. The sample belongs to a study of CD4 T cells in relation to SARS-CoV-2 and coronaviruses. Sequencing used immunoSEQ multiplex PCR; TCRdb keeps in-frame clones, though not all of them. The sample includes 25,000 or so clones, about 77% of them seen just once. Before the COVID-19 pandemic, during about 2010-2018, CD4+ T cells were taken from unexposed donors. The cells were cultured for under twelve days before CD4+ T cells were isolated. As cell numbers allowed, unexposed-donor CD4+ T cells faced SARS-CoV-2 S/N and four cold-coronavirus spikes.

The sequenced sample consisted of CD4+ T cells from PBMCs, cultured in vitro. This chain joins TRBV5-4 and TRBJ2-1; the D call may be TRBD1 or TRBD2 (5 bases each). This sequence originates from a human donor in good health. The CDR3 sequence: CASSLWGYLYNEQFF. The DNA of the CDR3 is TGTGCCAGCAGCTTGTGGGGGTACCTGTACAATGAGCAGTTCTTC.